The clone carrying this TCR delta chain has a handful of counts. The sample is drawn from a study of gamma-delta chains in newborns, infants, children. Study as a whole: Innate gammadelta T cells reportedly expand polyclonally right after birth, driven by microbial exposure, per the title.

The germline V gene has CDR1 TSWWSYY and CDR2 QGS. The CDR3 consists of 17 residues. V lost 8 bases and J 2 bases, leaving 24 bases between the germline ends. TCRdb applied CATT to the reads for clone calling. The sample lists 4,500 to 6,000 delta-chain clones, about 3.5% seen once, with about 13% in the top ten. Sequencing was performed on blood. The rearrangement joins TRDV1 to TRDJ1, with TRDD3 as a possible D gene (8 bases). This sequence was found in a child who was a newborn, infant or young child, either healthy, febrile or measles-vaccinated (not recorded which). CDR3 DNA: TGTGCTCTTCTTATTCCTACGTCCCTGGGGGAAACCGATAAACTCATCTTT. This gives the protein CALLIPTSLGETDKLIF.